This TCR beta chain was recovered during a study of cytomegalovirus exposure and HLA in healthy donors. Study results and limitations: Most TCR sequences showed up rarely, but some public TCRs showed up in many donors. Most of the TCR beta V segments (in an earlier analysis) were productive either about 87% or about 30% of the time. No immune exposure information besides CMV serostatus was available.

PCR primers comprised 60 Vbeta and 13 Jbeta primers. Assay used: immunoSEQ multiplex PCR; TCRdb lists only in-frame clones, some missing. Among 120,000 or so clones listed, about four fifths were seen once. This clone came up once. Its antigen is undetermined. The CDR3 contains 12 residues. The germline gives CDR1 SGHVS, CDR2 FQNEAQ. V lost 2 bases, J lost 9 bases, and 4 bases stayed unmatched. Those who donated were healthy bone marrow donors. The source material was PBMCs. The chain employs TRBV7-8 and TRBJ2-7; 7 nucleotides align to TRBD2. This clonotype originated in a woman aged 18-29 years in good health and CMV-seronegative. The CDR3 nucleotides read TGTGCCAGCAGCTTACGGACTAGTGGGCAGTACTTC. The encoded protein is CASSLRTSGQYF.